The 4 T cell receptor beta chains below were found in one sample sequenced in a study of spatial heterogeneity in lung cancer. Time point noted: sample taken at primary tumor resection. The antigens for these receptors are not known. The study's findings and limits: In tumors, expanded intratumoral alpha and beta TCR counts tracked mutation counts.

TCRdb re-called the 5' RACE reads through MiXCR, storing one row per CDR3 protein. This table holds about 13,000 distinct CDR3 sequences, approximately 5.5% found once. The material was lung tumor tissue, obtained at surgery. Receptor source: a male donor with early-stage non-small cell lung cancer.

This clonotype appeared many times. DNA for the CDR3: TGTGCCAGCAGCCCCCGGAGGGCGGGGGGAAGCACCGGGGAGCTGTTTTTT. Its protein is CASSPRRAGGSTGELFF. The chain uses TRBV7-9 and TRBJ2-2; TRBD2 matches 8 bases. This CDR3 contains 17 residues. Germline V CDR1 and CDR2: SEHNR, FQNEAQ (reference sequence). V trimming: 5 bases; J trimming: 4 bases; junction bases outside the gene matches: 12.

This clonotype was seen ten or more times. The chain is built from TRBV19 and TRBJ2-1; TRBD1 or TRBD2 may be the D gene (6 bases each). The V gene's germline CDR1 is LNHDA and CDR2 SQIVND (reference sequence). CDR3 length: 15 amino acids. V lost 3 bases and J lost 0, with 9 bases in between. The CDR3 region is CASSISGASYNEQFF. For the CDR3, the DNA is TGTGCCAGTAGTATTTCGGGGGCCTCCTACAATGAGCAGTTCTTC.

Ten or more counts support this clonotype. The chain links TRBV7-9 to TRBJ2-2; a possible D gene is TRBD1 (5 bases). This CDR3 is 14 amino acids long. Germline V gives CDR1 SEHNR, CDR2 FQNEAQ (reference sequence). V was cut by 2 bases and J by 6 bases, with 10 bases left in between. The CDR3 DNA is TGTGCCAGCAGCTTAATGGGGCTCGCCGGGGAGCTGTTTTTT. It yields the protein CASSLMGLAGELFF.

Judged by abundance, this clonotype is medium-sized. This chain's CDR3 is CASSLSGMGNQPQHF. CDR3 sequence (DNA): TGTGCCAGCAGTTTATCAGGGATGGGCAATCAGCCCCAGCATTTT. V usage is TRBV12-3 or TRBV12-4 and J usage is TRBJ1-5; a weak D match, TRBD1 (5 bases). Deletions cut 2 bases from V and 2 bases from J, with 10 bases between. The CDR3 is made up of 15 amino acids.